This T cell receptor beta chain was obtained from a study of T cell responses to AZD1222 COVID-19 vaccine. Study outcomes and limitations: Repertoire samples came only from after the peak T cell response.

This CDR3 comprises 14 residues. The germline gives CDR1 SGHTA, CDR2 FQGNSA. Trimming shortened V by 5 bases and J by 0 bases, and 11 bases separated the two germline ends. Comment on this clone: Its antigen is not identified.

Only in-frame clones appear in the TCRdb table, and some are missing; sequencing was by immunoSEQ multiplex PCR. The repertoire has around 100,000 clones, about 85% of them found once; the top ten carry under 2.5%. Sequencing was performed on peripheral blood, taken 28 days after the second AZD1222 dose. This TCR came from an adult who received the AZD1222 COVID-19 vaccine. V gene TRBV7-2 combines with J gene TRBJ2-7; D is uncertain. This CDR3 reads CASSQLQGSYEQYF. The CDR3 coding sequence is TGTGCCAGCAGCCAATTGCAAGGCTCCTACGAGCAGTACTTC.